The 31 T cell receptor beta chains reported below all come from one sample, sequenced in a study of naive and memory T cell subsets. An equimolar mix of two oligonucleotides served as the beta constant-region primer for TRBC1 and TRBC2. TCRdb independently ran MiXCR on the UMI-ligation and nested PCR reads; one entry per CDR3 protein. The sample has 89,000 or so distinct CDR3 sequences; about an eighth are singletons. Sequenced: central memory CD4+ T cells from blood. These receptors were collected from a human donor in good health.

This clonotype was observed a handful of times. This chain links TRBV5-1 with TRBJ2-1; TRBD1 matches 8 bases. Trimming removed 3 bases from V and 4 bases from J; junction bases left unmatched: 6. The CDR3 loop spans 15 amino acids. Germline loops: CDR1 SGHRS, CDR2 YFSETQ. This chain's CDR3 is CASSSAGTGYNEQFF. CDR3 DNA sequence: TGCGCCAGCAGCTCAGCCGGGACAGGATACAATGAGCAGTTCTTC.

The sample holds a few counts of this clonotype. The chain uses TRBV5-5 and TRBJ1-2; a possible D gene is TRBD1 (6 bases). The CDR3 is made up of 15 amino acids. V was clipped by 1 base and J by 8 bases, with 18 bases between them. The V gene's germline CDR1 is SGHKS and CDR2 YYEKEE (reference sequence). The CDR3 sequence is CASSLQQGVRTGYTF. The CDR3 region has the DNA TGTGCCAGCAGCTTGCAACAGGGAGTCAGGACGGGCTACACCTTC.

This clonotype came up a few times. The chain recombines TRBV7-3 with TRBJ1-2, with a tentative D call TRBD1 (5 bases). CDR1 SGHTA and CDR2 FQGTGA come from the germline V gene. V gave up 2 bases and J gave up 0 bases, with 7 bases separating them. The CDR3 has 14 residues. The CDR3 DNA is TGTGCCAGCAGCTTATCAGGGACTAACTATGGCTACACCTTC. The encoded protein is CASSLSGTNYGYTF. The variable domain in full, completed from reference TRBV7-3 and TRBJ1-2, reads GAGVSQTPSNKVTEKGKYVELRCDPISGHTALYWYRQSLGQGPEFLIYFQGTGAADDSGLPNDRFFAVRPEGSVSTLKIQRTERGDSAVYLCASSLSGTNYGYTFGSGTRLTVV.

In this sample, this clonotype turned up many times. The V call is TRBV28, the J call TRBJ2-2, with 7 bases aligning to TRBD2. CDR3 length equals 13 residues. The V segment lost 10 bases and the J segment 5 bases; nucleotides outside the gene matches: 7. The germline V gene has CDR1 MDHEN and CDR2 SYDVKM. CDR3 protein: CATSGAGTGELFF. As DNA, the CDR3 is TGTGCCACCTCGGGAGCGGGGACCGGGGAGCTGTTTTTT.

This clonotype was recorded a few times. The chain employs TRBV2 and TRBJ2-6; D is unresolved. CDR1 SNHLY and CDR2 FYNNEI come from the germline V gene. The CDR3 length is 15 residues. V was pared by 4 bases and J by 2 bases, with 9 bases between. The CDR3, as DNA: TGTGCCAGCAGTGCTTTGGAACCTGGGGCCAACGTCCTGACTTTC. Amino acid sequence: CASSALEPGANVLTF.

The sample holds a few counts of this clonotype. CDR3 region: CASSRGTVYEQYF. The CDR3 DNA reads as TGCGCCAGCAGTCGAGGGACGGTCTACGAGCAGTACTTC. The genes are TRBV5-1 and TRBJ2-7; either TRBD1 or TRBD2 may supply D (5 bases each). The CDR3 sequence is 13 residues long. Germline V gene sequence: CDR1 SGHRS, CDR2 YFSETQ. Trimming took off 5 bases at V and 3 bases at J, with 12 bases between the two ends.

The chain joins TRBV24-1 to TRBJ2-2; tentative D call: TRBD1 (5 bases). The CDR3 extends over 14 amino acids. Trimming cost V 9 bases and J 3 bases, with 13 bases left between them. Germline CDR1 reads KGHDR; CDR2 reads SFDVKD. This CDR3 is CATALGQDTGELFF. CDR3 coding DNA: TGTGCCACCGCCCTGGGGCAGGACACCGGGGAGCTGTTTTTT.

This clonotype was observed many times. The CDR3 DNA is TGTGCCAGCAGGAACAGGGTGGGTTTTCTGTCTGGGGCCAACGTCCTGACTTTC. It codes for CASRNRVGFLSGANVLTF. This rearrangement joins TRBV28 to TRBJ2-6, with D perhaps TRBD1 (6 bases). Germline loops: CDR1 MDHEN, CDR2 SYDVKM. V was cut by 6 bases and J by 1 base, with 19 bases left in between. CDR3 length equals 18 residues.

The chain couples TRBV3-1 to TRBJ1-1; D gene unclear. V gave up 3 bases and J gave up 2 bases, with 10 bases separating them. Germline V gene lookup returns CDR1 LGHDT and CDR2 YNNKEL (reference sequence). The CDR3 extends over 14 amino acids. CDR3 region: CASSQRESNTEAFF. For the CDR3, the DNA is TGTGCCAGCAGCCAGAGAGAGAGTAACACTGAAGCTTTCTTT. Full variable domain (outside the CDR3, taken from reference TRBV3-1 and TRBJ1-1): DTAVSQTPKYLVTQMGNDKSIKCEQNLGHDTMYWYKQDSKKFLKIMFSYNNKELIINETVPNRFSPKSPDKAHLNLHINSLELGDSAVYFCASSQRESNTEAFFGQGTRLTVV.

This chain connects TRBV5-1 to TRBJ1-1, with no clear D. This CDR3 has 14 residues. V lost 4 bases to trimming and J lost 4 bases, with 14 bases between them. CDR1 is SGHRS and CDR2 is YFSETQ in the germline V gene. The CDR3 DNA follows: TGCGCCAGCAGCCTTGGGCCCGTGGCCACTGAAGCTTTCTTT. Translated, it gives CASSLGPVATEAFF.

This clonotype was seen more than once but under ten times. This chain connects TRBV19 to TRBJ2-7; D not resolved. Germline V lookup: CDR1 LNHDA, CDR2 SQIVND (reference sequence). The CDR3 consists of 13 residues. The germline V and J ends were trimmed by 8 bases and 3 bases, with 14 bases remaining between them. The CDR3 protein is CASSTLTGYEQYF. Here the CDR3 DNA reads TGTGCCAGTTCGACCCTAACCGGCTACGAGCAGTACTTC.

This clonotype was recorded many times. V gene TRBV4-3 combines with J gene TRBJ2-2; TRBD1 aligns across 8 bases. The CDR3 is 17 amino acids. Germline V gene lookup returns CDR1 LGHNA and CDR2 YSLEER. Germline trimming cut 4 bases from V and 6 bases from J; bases unmatched to any gene: 13. The CDR3 protein is CASSPRSDRATAGELFF. Written as DNA, the CDR3 is TGCGCCAGCAGCCCTCGGTCGGACAGGGCGACCGCCGGGGAGCTGTTTTTT.

This clonotype showed up many times. The rearrangement links TRBV12-3 or TRBV12-4 to TRBJ2-1, with TRBD1 as a possible D gene (6 bases). The V gene lost 3 bases and the J gene lost 9 bases, with 15 bases spanning the gap. The CDR3 covers 14 residues. This chain's CDR3 is CASSFPALGAEQFF. The CDR3 DNA sequence: TGTGCCAGCAGTTTCCCAGCACTGGGGGCTGAGCAGTTCTTC.

V and J are TRBV5-5 and TRBJ2-3; D may be TRBD1 or TRBD2 (6 bases each). Germline V lookup: CDR1 SGHKS, CDR2 YYEKEE (reference sequence). CDR3 size: 14 residues. V gave up 2 bases and J gave up 4 bases, with 11 bases separating them. The CDR3 nucleotides are TGTGCCAGCAGCTTCGGAGGGGGTTCAGATACGCAGTATTTT. This encodes CASSFGGGSDTQYF.

The chain recombines TRBV11-2 with TRBJ1-2, with D possibly matching TRBD1 (5 bases). Per germline, CDR1 SGHAT and CDR2 FQNNGV. The ends were cut back, 4 bases at V and 6 bases at J, with 15 bases in the middle. The CDR3 consists of 14 residues. In DNA, the CDR3 is TGTGCCAGCAGCTCAAAGGGCAGGGAGGATGGCTACACCTTC. It specifies CASSSKGREDGYTF.

The rearrangement uses TRBV20-1 and TRBJ2-7; D is possibly TRBD2 (5 bases). The CDR3 sequence is 10 residues long. In germline, CDR1 is DFQATT, CDR2 SNEGSKA (reference sequence). In nucleotides, the CDR3 is TGCAGAGCTGGGGAGTACGAGCAGTACTTC. The encoded protein is CRAGEYEQYF.

Many counts were recorded for this clonotype. The chain has TRBV19 and TRBJ1-5, with no clear D. CDR1 LNHDA and CDR2 SQIVND come from the germline V gene (reference sequence). The CDR3 extends over 17 amino acids. Trimming pared 3 bases from V and 5 bases from J, leaving 20 bases between. CDR3 sequence (DNA): TGTGCCAGTAGTATGGCCTCCGGGAGCCGAGTCGATCAGCCCCAGCATTTT. Its translation is CASSMASGSRVDQPQHF.

The sample holds many counts of this clonotype. The chain uses TRBV4-2 and TRBJ2-2; possibly TRBD2 for D (5 bases). V lost 2 bases, J lost 0 bases, and 13 bases lay in between. From germline, CDR1 is LGHNA and CDR2 YNFKEQ. The CDR3 length is 17 residues. DNA for the CDR3: TGTGCCAGCAGCCAAACTACTCGGGGTACGAACACCGGGGAGCTGTTTTTT. It translates to CASSQTTRGTNTGELFF.

This clonotype was counted between two and nine times. The rearrangement links TRBV5-6 to TRBJ2-7; D is perhaps TRBD2 (6 bases). Trimming removed 0 bases from V and 7 bases from J, with 17 bases in between. The germline CDR1 and CDR2 sequences are SGHDT and YYEEEE. This CDR3 has 15 amino acids. The CDR3 bases are TGTGCCAGCAGCTTGGTTTTCGGAGGGGTGAGGGAGCAGTACTTC. Translation gives CASSLVFGGVREQYF.

This clonotype was picked up a small number of times. CDR3 region: CASSSSTSASQETQYF. The CDR3 DNA follows: TGCGCCAGCAGCTCGTCGACTAGCGCCAGTCAAGAGACCCAGTACTTC. The rearrangement links TRBV5-1 to TRBJ2-5; 8 nucleotides line up with TRBD2. Germline V gene sequence: CDR1 SGHRS, CDR2 YFSETQ. This CDR3 comprises 16 residues. Unmatched junction bases numbered 9, after V lost 3 bases and J lost 2 bases.

This clonotype was recorded at least ten times. V and J are TRBV20-1 and TRBJ2-7, with 7 bases aligning to TRBD2. The V segment lost 5 bases and the J segment 0 bases; nucleotides outside the gene matches: 10. Germline V gives CDR1 DFQATT, CDR2 SNEGSKA (reference sequence). This CDR3 is 15 amino acids long. The CDR3 nucleotides read TGCAGTGCTCCGTTAGGGAGGGGCCTCTCCTACGAGCAGTACTTC. Translated: CSAPLGRGLSYEQYF.

The genes are TRBV28 and TRBJ2-1; TRBD2 aligns across 11 bases. The CDR3 runs to 15 residues. J was trimmed by 5 bases and V by 7 bases; bases with no gene match: 7. Germline V gives CDR1 MDHEN, CDR2 SYDVKM. The DNA of the CDR3 is TGTGCCAGCATCAGCGGGACTAGCGGTAACAATGAGCAGTTCTTC. Translation gives CASISGTSGNNEQFF.

This clonotype has a handful of counts. CDR3: CASSQDLFSPLHF. CDR3 bases: TGTGCCAGCAGCCAAGATCTTTTTTCACCCCTCCACTTT. The chain links TRBV3-1 to TRBJ1-6; D unresolved. The length of the CDR3 is 13 residues. V lost 0 bases to trimming and J lost 9 bases, with 6 bases between them. Germline CDR1 and CDR2: LGHDT and YNNKEL (reference sequence).

The chain employs TRBV27 and TRBJ1-4; 10 bases map to TRBD1. Per the germline V gene, CDR1 is MNHEY and CDR2 is SMNVEV (reference sequence). After removal of 8 bases from V and 3 bases from J, the junction contained 12 bases not matched to a gene. CDR3 length: 17 amino acids. CDR3 region: CASRPGTGVGANEKLFF. CDR3 sequence (DNA): TGTGCCAGCCGTCCCGGGACAGGGGTCGGAGCTAATGAAAAACTGTTTTTT.

This clonotype was observed a few times. CDR3 loop: CSVTGGSEQFF. The CDR3 nucleotides read TGCAGCGTTACAGGGGGCAGTGAGCAGTTCTTC. This chain connects TRBV29-1 to TRBJ2-1; 9 bases are a match to TRBD1. The germline V gene encodes CDR1 SQVTM and CDR2 ANQGSEA. Losses at the gene ends were 5 bases for V and 9 bases for J; bases not matched to a gene: 2. This CDR3 contains 11 residues.

The chain carries TRBV3-1 and TRBJ2-2, with 7 positions matching TRBD1. This CDR3 has 16 residues. J was trimmed by 1 base and V by 1 base; bases with no gene match: 3. The germline CDR1 and CDR2 sequences are LGHDT and YNNKEL (reference sequence). As DNA, the CDR3 is TGTGCCAGCAGCCAAGCCCGGACAGGGAACACCGGGGAGCTGTTTTTT. This codes for CASSQARTGNTGELFF. The full variable domain, completed using reference TRBV3-1 and TRBJ2-2, is DTAVSQTPKYLVTQMGNDKSIKCEQNLGHDTMYWYKQDSKKFLKIMFSYNNKELIINETVPNRFSPKSPDKAHLNLHINSLELGDSAVYFCASSQARTGNTGELFFGEGSRLTVL.

This clonotype was seen a few times. The J gene is TRBJ2-1, the V gene TRBV5-1; 11 positions match TRBD1. The CDR3 is 15 residues long. The germline CDR1 and CDR2 sequences are SGHRS and YFSETQ. V was clipped by 4 bases and J by 7 bases; unmatched bases: 7. The CDR3 protein is CASSAAGTGGNEQFF. CDR3 coding DNA: TGCGCCAGCAGCGCGGCAGGGACAGGGGGAAATGAGCAGTTCTTC.

Ten or more counts support this clonotype. This chain joins TRBV7-9 and TRBJ2-3, with D uncertain. Germline values: CDR1 SEHNR, CDR2 FQNEAQ (reference sequence). The CDR3 length is 16 residues. V was pared by 2 bases and J by 4 bases, with 16 bases between. The CDR3 region is CASSLWSGFRADTQYF. For the CDR3, the DNA is TGTGCCAGCAGCTTATGGTCCGGTTTCCGCGCAGATACGCAGTATTTT.

V is TRBV7-8 and J is TRBJ2-1; D remains unclear. The germline CDR1 and CDR2 sequences are SGHVS and FQNEAQ. Trimming removed 4 bases from V and 4 bases from J, with 11 bases in between. The CDR3 covers 14 residues. The CDR3: CASSSQHGYNEQFF. CDR3 DNA sequence: TGTGCCAGCAGCTCACAGCACGGGTACAATGAGCAGTTCTTC. Full variable domain (rest looked up from reference TRBV7-8 and TRBJ2-1): GAGVSQSPRYKVAKRGQDVALRCDPISGHVSLFWYQQALGQGPEFLTYFQNEAQLDKSGLPSDRFFAERPEGSVSTLKIQRTQQEDSAVYLCASSSQHGYNEQFFGPGTRLTVL.

V and J are TRBV4-2 and TRBJ2-5; D ambiguous. CDR3 length equals 13 residues. Trimming cost V 1 base and J 1 base, with 4 bases left between them. CDR1 and CDR2 (germline): LGHNA, YNFKEQ. This CDR3 reads CASSQGIQETQYF. CDR3 DNA: TGTGCCAGCAGCCAAGGGATCCAAGAGACCCAGTACTTC.

V is TRBV12-3 or TRBV12-4 and J is TRBJ2-7; unclear D gene. V lost 4 bases and J lost 4, with 14 bases in between. This CDR3 is 14 amino acids long. CDR3 DNA sequence: TGTGCCAGCAGTTCGCACCGAGGTCTATACGAGCAGTACTTC. Translated: CASSSHRGLYEQYF.